This T cell receptor (beta chain) was sequenced during a study of control samples from healthy donors and cancer patients. The CDR3 runs to 15 residues. In germline, CDR1 is SQVTM, CDR2 ANQGSEA. The V end was cut by 7 bases, the J end by 0 bases, with 16 bases between. The repertoire was sequenced with immunoSEQ multiplex PCR; TCRdb's copy has only in-frame clones and lacks some. The sample yields about 150,000 clones, about 94% seen once. This receptor was obtained from a man aged 50 or older in good health. The chain carries TRBV29-1 and TRBJ2-1; no clear D. The sequenced sample consisted of blood. CDR3 DNA: TGCAGCGCAGTGGGTACGCCGATCTCCTACAATGAGCAGTTCTTC. It yields the protein CSAVGTPISYNEQFF.